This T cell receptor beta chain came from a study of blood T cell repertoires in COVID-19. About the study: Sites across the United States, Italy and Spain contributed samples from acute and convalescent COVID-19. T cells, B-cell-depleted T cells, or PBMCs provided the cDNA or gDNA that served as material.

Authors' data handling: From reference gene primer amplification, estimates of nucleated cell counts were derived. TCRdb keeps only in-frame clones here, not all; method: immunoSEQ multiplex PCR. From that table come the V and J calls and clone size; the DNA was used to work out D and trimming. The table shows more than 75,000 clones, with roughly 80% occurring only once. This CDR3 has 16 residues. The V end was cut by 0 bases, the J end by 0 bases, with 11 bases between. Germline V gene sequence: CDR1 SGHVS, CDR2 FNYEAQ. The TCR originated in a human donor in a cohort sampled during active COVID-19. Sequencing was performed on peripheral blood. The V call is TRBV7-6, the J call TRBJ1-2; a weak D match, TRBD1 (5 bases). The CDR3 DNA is TGTGCCAGCAGCTTAGCGGAAGGAGGGGCTAACTATGGCTACACCTTC. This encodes CASSLAEGGANYGYTF.